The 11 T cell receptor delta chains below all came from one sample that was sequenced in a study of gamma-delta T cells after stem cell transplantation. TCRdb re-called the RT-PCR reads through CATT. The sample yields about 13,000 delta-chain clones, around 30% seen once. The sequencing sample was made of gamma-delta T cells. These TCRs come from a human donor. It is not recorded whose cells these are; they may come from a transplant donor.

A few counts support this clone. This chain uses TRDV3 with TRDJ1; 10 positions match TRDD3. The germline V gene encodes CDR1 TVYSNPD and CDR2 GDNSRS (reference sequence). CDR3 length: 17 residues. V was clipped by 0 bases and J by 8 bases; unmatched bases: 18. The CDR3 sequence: CAFRTERYWGMFGKLIF. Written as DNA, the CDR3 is TGTGCCTTTAGAACTGAACGGTACTGGGGGATGTTTGGAAAACTCATCTTT.

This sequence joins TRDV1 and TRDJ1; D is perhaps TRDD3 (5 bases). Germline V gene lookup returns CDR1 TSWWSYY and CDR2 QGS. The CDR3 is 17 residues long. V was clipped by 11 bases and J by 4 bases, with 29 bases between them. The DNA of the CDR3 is TGTGCTAGTGGGGAACGTCGGGGGGTCCACCGAGGCGATAAACTCATCTTT. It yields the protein CASGERRGVHRGDKLIF.

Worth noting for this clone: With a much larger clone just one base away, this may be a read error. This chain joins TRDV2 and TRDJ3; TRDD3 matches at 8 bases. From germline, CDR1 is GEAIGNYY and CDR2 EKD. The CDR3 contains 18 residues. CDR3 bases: TGTGCCTGTGACACTGGGGGATTCAGCTCCTTGGACACCCGACAGATGTTTTTC. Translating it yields CACDTGGFSSLDTRQMFF.

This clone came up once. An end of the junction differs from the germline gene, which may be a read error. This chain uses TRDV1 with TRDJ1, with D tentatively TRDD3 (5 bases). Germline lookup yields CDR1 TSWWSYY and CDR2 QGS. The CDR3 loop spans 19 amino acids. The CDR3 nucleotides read TGTGCTATTGGGGAAACCTGCTACGTGCCGCCTGTTAACACCGATAAACTCATCTTT. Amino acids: CAIGETCYVPPVNTDKLIF.

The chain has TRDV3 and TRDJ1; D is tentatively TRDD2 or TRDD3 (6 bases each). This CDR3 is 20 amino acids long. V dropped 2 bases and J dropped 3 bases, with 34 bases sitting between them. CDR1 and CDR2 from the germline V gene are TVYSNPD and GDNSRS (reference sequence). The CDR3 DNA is TGTGCCTTTCCCCCCCTCCTACTTGATCATCGGGGATGCACTCCCGATAAACTCATCTTT. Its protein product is CAFPPLLLDHRGCTPDKLIF.

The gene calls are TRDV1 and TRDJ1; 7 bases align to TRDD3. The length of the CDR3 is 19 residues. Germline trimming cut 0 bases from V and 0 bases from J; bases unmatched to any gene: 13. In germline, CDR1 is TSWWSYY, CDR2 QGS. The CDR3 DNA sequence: TGTGCTCTTGGGGAACTAATCCCAGGATCTGGGGATAACACCGATAAACTCATCTTT. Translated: CALGELIPGSGDNTDKLIF.

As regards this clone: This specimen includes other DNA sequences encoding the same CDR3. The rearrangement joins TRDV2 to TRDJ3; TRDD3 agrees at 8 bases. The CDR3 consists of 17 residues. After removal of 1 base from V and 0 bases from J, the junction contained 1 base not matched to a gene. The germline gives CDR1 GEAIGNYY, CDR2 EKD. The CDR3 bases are TGTGCCTGTGACACTACTGGGGGCTCCTGGGACACCCGACAGATGTTTTTC. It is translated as CACDTTGGSWDTRQMFF.

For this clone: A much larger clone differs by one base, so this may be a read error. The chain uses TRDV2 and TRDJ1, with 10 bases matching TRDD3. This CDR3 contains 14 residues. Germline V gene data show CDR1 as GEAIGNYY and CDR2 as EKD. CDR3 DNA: TGTGCCCGTGACACTGGGGGATACACCGATAAACTCATCTTT. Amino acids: CARDTGGYTDKLIF.

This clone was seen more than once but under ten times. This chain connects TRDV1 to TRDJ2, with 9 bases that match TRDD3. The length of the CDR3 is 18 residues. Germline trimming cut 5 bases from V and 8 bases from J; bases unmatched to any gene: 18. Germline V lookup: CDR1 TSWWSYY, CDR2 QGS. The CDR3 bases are TGTGCTCTTGGGATCCCTTCTGGGGGATTCGACTTAGGGGCACAACTCTTCTTT. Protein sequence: CALGIPSGGFDLGAQLFF.

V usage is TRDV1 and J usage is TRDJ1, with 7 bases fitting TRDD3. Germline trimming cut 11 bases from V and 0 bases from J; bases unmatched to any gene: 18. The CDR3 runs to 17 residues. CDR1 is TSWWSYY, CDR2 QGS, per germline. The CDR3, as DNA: TGTGCTAGTGGGGAACGAGGGGATAGGAGTTACACCGATAAACTCATCTTT. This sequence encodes CASGERGDRSYTDKLIF.

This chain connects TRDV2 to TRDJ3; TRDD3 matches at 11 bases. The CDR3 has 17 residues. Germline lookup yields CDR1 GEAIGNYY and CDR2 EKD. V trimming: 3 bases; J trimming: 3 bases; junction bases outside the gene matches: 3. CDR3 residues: CACDLGDTDWDTRQMFF. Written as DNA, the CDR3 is TGTGCCTGTGACCTGGGGGATACAGACTGGGACACCCGACAGATGTTTTTC.